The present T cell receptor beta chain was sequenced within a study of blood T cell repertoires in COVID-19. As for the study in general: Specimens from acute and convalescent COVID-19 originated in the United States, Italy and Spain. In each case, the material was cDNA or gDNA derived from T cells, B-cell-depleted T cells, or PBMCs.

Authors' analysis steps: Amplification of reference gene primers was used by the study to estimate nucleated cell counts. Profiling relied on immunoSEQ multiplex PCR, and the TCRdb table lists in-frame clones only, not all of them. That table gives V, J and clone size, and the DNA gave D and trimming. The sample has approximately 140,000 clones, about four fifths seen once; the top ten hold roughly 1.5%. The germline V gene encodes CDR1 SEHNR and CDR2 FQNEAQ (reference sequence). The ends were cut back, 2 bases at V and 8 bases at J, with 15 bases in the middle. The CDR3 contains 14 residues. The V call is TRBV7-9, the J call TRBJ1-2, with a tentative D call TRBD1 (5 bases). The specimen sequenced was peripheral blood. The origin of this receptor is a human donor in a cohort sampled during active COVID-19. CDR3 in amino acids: CASSLTGVGSGYTF. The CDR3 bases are TGTGCCAGCAGCTTAACGGGGGTTGGCTCCGGCTACACCTTC.